One sample yielded the 19 T cell receptor beta chains listed below, sequenced in a study of early T cells in non-severe SARS-CoV-2 infection. TCRdb reprocessed the 5' RACE reads with MiXCR, giving one entry per CDR3 protein. The repertoire includes tens of thousands of distinct CDR3 sequences, over 8.5% of them detected once, and 9.5% to 15% sits in the top ten. Sequencing input: whole blood. The receptors shown here come from an adult who was a healthcare worker with PCR-confirmed SARS-CoV-2 infection or an uninfected control (not recorded which).

This clonotype was recorded many times. The chain uses TRBV7-6 and TRBJ2-3; D gene ambiguous. The CDR3 runs 12 residues. Trimming pared 5 bases from V and 10 bases from J, leaving 13 bases between. Germline loops: CDR1 SGHVS, CDR2 FNYEAQ. CDR3 protein: CASSLSETAQYF. The CDR3 DNA reads TGTGCCAGCAGCCTAAGCGAAACAGCGCAGTATTTT.

This clonotype was counted many times. The rearrangement uses TRBV5-4 and TRBJ1-1, with D uncertain. Between the trimmed V and J ends, which lost 4 bases and 1 base, there was a span of 11 bases. CDR3 length: 14 amino acids. CDR1 and CDR2 from the germline V gene are SGHNT and YYREEE (reference sequence). This CDR3 is CASSRLEPNTEAFF. In DNA, the CDR3 is TGTGCCAGCAGCCGGTTAGAGCCGAACACTGAAGCTTTCTTT. The full variable domain, rest sourced from reference TRBV5-4 and TRBJ1-1, is ETGVTQSPTHLIKTRGQQVTLRCSSQSGHNTVSWYQQALGQGPQFIFQYYREEENGRGNFPPRFSGLQFPNYSSELNVNALELDDSALYLCASSRLEPNTEAFFGQGTRLTVV.

This clonotype was detected ten times or more. The chain uses TRBV19 and TRBJ2-6, with D maybe TRBD2 (5 bases). CDR3 length: 19 residues. Germline CDR1 reads LNHDA; CDR2 reads SQIVND (reference sequence). V lost 2 bases and J lost 0, with 17 bases in between. The CDR3 is CASSIFLSGWGSGANVLTF. CDR3 sequence (DNA): TGTGCCAGTAGTATATTTTTATCGGGGTGGGGCTCTGGGGCCAACGTCCTGACTTTC.

Many counts were recorded for this clonotype. The genes are TRBV4-1 and TRBJ2-1, with D perhaps matching TRBD2 (6 bases). The V and J ends lost 0 bases and 5 bases respectively, with 17 bases between them. CDR1 and CDR2 from the germline V gene are MGHRA and YSYEKL. The CDR3 is 17 residues long. This CDR3 reads CASSQDKGGVANNEQFF. In DNA form, the CDR3 reads TGCGCCAGCAGCCAAGATAAGGGCGGGGTAGCGAACAATGAGCAGTTCTTC.

The chain's CDR3 is CASSLVYTSYEQYF. CDR3 sequence (DNA): TGTGCCAGCAGCTTAGTATACACTTCTTACGAGCAGTACTTC. The V and J genes are TRBV7-2 and TRBJ2-7; D gene unclear. The CDR3 totals 14 residues. Germline lookup yields CDR1 SGHTA and CDR2 FQGNSA. The ends were cut back, 1 base at V and 4 bases at J, with 11 bases in the middle.

This clonotype was seen repeatedly, ten times or more. This sequence joins TRBV6-1 and TRBJ2-5, with D perhaps TRBD1 or TRBD2 (5 bases each). The CDR3 totals 13 residues. With 4 bases removed from V and 2 bases from J, the gap between germline ends came to 8 bases. CDR1 is MNHNS, CDR2 SASEGT, per germline. The CDR3 sequence: CASSGGSQETQYF. CDR3 bases: TGTGCCAGCAGTGGGGGGTCACAAGAGACCCAGTACTTC.

This clonotype came up many times. J is TRBJ2-5 and V is TRBV5-1; 7 nucleotides line up with TRBD1. V shed 4 bases, J shed 0 bases, and the junction held 3 bases outside the gene matches. The CDR3 is 14 amino acids. Germline V gene lookup returns CDR1 SGHRS and CDR2 YFSETQ. The CDR3 spells CASSMDRYQETQYF. The CDR3 region has the DNA TGCGCCAGCAGCATGGACAGGTACCAAGAGACCCAGTACTTC. Based on the CDR3 plus reference TRBV5-1 and TRBJ2-5, the full variable domain is KAGVTQTPRYLIKTRGQQVTLSCSPISGHRSVSWYQQTPGQGLQFLFEYFSETQRNKGNFPGRFSGRQFSNSRSEMNVSTLELGDSALYLCASSMDRYQETQYFGPGTRLLVL.

The sample holds many counts of this clonotype. V gene TRBV18 combines with J gene TRBJ2-7, with 7 positions matching TRBD1. The CDR3 covers 15 residues. Looked up from germline, CDR1 is KGHSH and CDR2 is LQKENI. The V gene end was trimmed by 3 bases and the J gene end by 3 bases; junction bases not matched to a gene: 8. The CDR3 spells CASSPWDRSGYEQYF. For the CDR3, the DNA is TGTGCCAGCTCACCTTGGGACAGAAGCGGCTACGAGCAGTACTTC. Together with reference TRBV18 and TRBJ2-7, the CDR3 gives the full variable domain: NAGVMQNPRHLVRRRGQEARLRCSPMKGHSHVYWYRQLPEEGLKFMVYLQKENIIDESGMPKERFSAEFPKEGPSILRIQQVVRGDSAAYFCASSPWDRSGYEQYFGPGTRLTVT.

This clonotype has a count of ten or more. The J gene is TRBJ2-1, the V gene TRBV6-5; D perhaps matches TRBD2 (6 bases). CDR1 is MNHEY and CDR2 is SVGAGI in the germline V gene. CDR3 length equals 20 residues. Trimming cost V 0 bases and J 2 bases, with 23 bases left between them. The chain's CDR3 is CASSYSRGRDPVIPYNEQFF. The CDR3 nucleotides read TGTGCCAGCAGTTACTCGCGGGGCAGGGACCCCGTAATTCCCTACAATGAGCAGTTCTTC.

This clonotype was found many times. This sequence joins TRBV20-1 and TRBJ1-2; D unclear. This CDR3 is built from 14 residues. Germline loops: CDR1 DFQATT, CDR2 SNEGSKA (reference sequence). The V end was cut by 3 bases, the J end by 4 bases, with 15 bases between. CDR3 nucleotides: TGCAGTGCTAGGCAGGCTATAGGGAGCTATGGCTACACCTTC. It is translated as CSARQAIGSYGYTF.

At least ten counts were recorded for this clonotype. This chain links TRBV29-1 with TRBJ1-5, with a possible D match to TRBD1 (5 bases). The CDR3 is 14 amino acids. The V gene's germline CDR1 is SQVTM and CDR2 ANQGSEA. Trimming removed 6 bases at V and 3 bases at J, with 15 bases between. This chain's CDR3 is CSVSNDRINQPQHF. DNA of the CDR3: TGCAGCGTGTCGAACGACAGAATCAATCAGCCCCAGCATTTT.

As for this clonotype: This may be a read error, as it is one base from a much larger clone. The chain is built from TRBV19 and TRBJ1-5; D is ambiguous. The germline V gene encodes CDR1 LNHDA and CDR2 SQIVND (reference sequence). This CDR3 comprises 17 residues. V shed 4 bases and J shed 0 bases, with 16 bases lying between them. CDR3 in amino acids: CASSTPAGTISNQPQHF. The DNA for the CDR3 is TGTGCCAGTAGTACCCCAGCAGGAACCATTAGCAATCAGCCCCAGCATTTT.

This clonotype was seen only a few times. The V call is TRBV6-2 or TRBV6-3, the J call TRBJ1-1; D gene uncertain. Trimming removed 2 bases at V and 4 bases at J, with 8 bases between. The CDR3 covers 13 residues. Germline V gene sequence: CDR1 MNHEY, CDR2 SVGEGT. CDR3 in amino acids: CASSYEAFTEAFF. The CDR3, as DNA: TGTGCCAGCAGTTACGAGGCGTTCACTGAAGCTTTCTTT.

This chain uses TRBV7-2 with TRBJ2-5; 10 bases are shared with TRBD2. The CDR3 has 14 residues. V trimming: 5 bases; J trimming: 4 bases; junction bases outside the gene matches: 4. CDR1 SGHTA and CDR2 FQGNSA come from the germline V gene. CDR3 protein: CASSPGLALETQYF. The CDR3 bases are TGTGCCAGCAGCCCGGGACTAGCGTTAGAGACCCAGTACTTC.

This clonotype showed up just a few times. V gene TRBV28 combines with J gene TRBJ2-7; D may be TRBD2 (5 bases). Per germline, CDR1 MDHEN and CDR2 SYDVKM. The CDR3 is made up of 11 amino acids. Trimming removed 5 bases from V and 9 bases from J, with 11 bases in between. CDR3 sequence (DNA): TGTGCCAGCAGTGCCGGGGAATGGCAGTACTTC. This gives the protein CASSAGEWQYF. The whole variable domain, filled in from reference TRBV28 and TRBJ2-7, reads DVKVTQSSRYLVKRTGEKVFLECVQDMDHENMFWYRQDPGLGLRLIYFSYDVKMKEKGDIPEGYSVSREKKERFSLILESASTNQTSMYLCASSAGEWQYFGPGTRLTVT.

This clonotype has at least ten counts. J is TRBJ1-4 and V is TRBV2; D remains ambiguous. This CDR3 spans 12 amino acids. V was shortened by 3 bases and J by 8 bases, with 7 bases between the two germline ends. Germline CDR1 is SNHLY and CDR2 is FYNNEI. DNA of the CDR3: TGTGCCAGCAGTGAGACGGCGGAAAAACTGTTTTTT. Protein product: CASSETAEKLFF.

This clonotype was counted a few times. The chain recombines TRBV7-9 with TRBJ2-3; a possible D gene is TRBD2 (6 bases). The CDR3 length is 15 residues. Germline V gene lookup returns CDR1 SEHNR and CDR2 FQNEAQ (reference sequence). Trimming stripped 2 bases from V and 0 bases from J, with 9 bases between. In DNA, the CDR3 is TGTGCCAGCAGCTTATTCGCGGGGAGCACAGATACGCAGTATTTT. It yields the protein CASSLFAGSTDTQYF.

This clonotype has ten or more counts. The CDR3 sequence: CASSLAPWGAQHF. The CDR3 DNA reads TGTGCCAGCAGTTTGGCCCCATGGGGGGCGCAGCATTTT. The chain has TRBV6-5 and TRBJ1-5, with D perhaps matching TRBD1 (6 bases). The CDR3 is made up of 13 amino acids. In germline, CDR1 is MNHEY, CDR2 SVGAGI. V was trimmed by 4 bases and J by 13 bases, leaving 17 bases between them.

This clonotype was recorded many times. The V and J genes are TRBV6-2 or TRBV6-3 and TRBJ2-1; D is possibly TRBD2 (6 bases). Germline CDR1 and CDR2: MNHEY and SVGEGT. V was cut by 0 bases and J by 9 bases, with 21 bases left in between. CDR3 length equals 17 residues. The DNA for the CDR3 is TGTGCCAGCAGTTACTCCGCCAGGGACTCCCGACAGAGTGAGCAGTTCTTC. This sequence encodes CASSYSARDSRQSEQFF.